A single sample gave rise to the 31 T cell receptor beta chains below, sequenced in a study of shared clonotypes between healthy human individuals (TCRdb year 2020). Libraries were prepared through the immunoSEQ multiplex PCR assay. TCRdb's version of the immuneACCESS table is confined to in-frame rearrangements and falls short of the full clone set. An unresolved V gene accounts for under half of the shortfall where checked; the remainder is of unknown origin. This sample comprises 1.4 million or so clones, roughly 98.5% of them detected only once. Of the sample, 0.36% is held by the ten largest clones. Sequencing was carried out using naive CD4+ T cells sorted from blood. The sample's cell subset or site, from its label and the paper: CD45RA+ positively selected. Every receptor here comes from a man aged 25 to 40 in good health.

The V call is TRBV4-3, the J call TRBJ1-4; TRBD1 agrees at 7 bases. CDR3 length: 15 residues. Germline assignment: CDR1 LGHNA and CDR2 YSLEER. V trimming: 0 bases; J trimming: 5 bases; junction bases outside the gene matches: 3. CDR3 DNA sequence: TGCGCCAGCAGCCAAGATCCAGGGGGAAATGAAAAACTGTTTTTT. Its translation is CASSQDPGGNEKLFF.

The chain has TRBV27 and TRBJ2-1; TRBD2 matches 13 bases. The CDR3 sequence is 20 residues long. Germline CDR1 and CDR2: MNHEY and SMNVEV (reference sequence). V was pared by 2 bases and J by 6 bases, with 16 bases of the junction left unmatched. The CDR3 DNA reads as TGTGCCAGCAGTTTAATGGGGACTAGCGGGACTTTGGGACATCGCAATGAGCAGTTCTTC. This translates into CASSLMGTSGTLGHRNEQFF.

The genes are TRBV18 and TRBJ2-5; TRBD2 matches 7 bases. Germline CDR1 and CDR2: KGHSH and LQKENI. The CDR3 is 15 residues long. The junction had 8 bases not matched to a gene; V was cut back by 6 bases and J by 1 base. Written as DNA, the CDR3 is TGTGCCAGCTCCGAGGAAGCGGGAATCCAAGAGACCCAGTACTTC. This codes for CASSEEAGIQETQYF.

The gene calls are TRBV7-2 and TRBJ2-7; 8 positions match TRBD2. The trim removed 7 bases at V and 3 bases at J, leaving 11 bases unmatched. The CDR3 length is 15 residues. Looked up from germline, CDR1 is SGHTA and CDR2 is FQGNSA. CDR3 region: CASTAGASGHYEQYF. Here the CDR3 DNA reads TGTGCCAGCACCGCAGGGGCTAGCGGGCACTACGAGCAGTACTTC.

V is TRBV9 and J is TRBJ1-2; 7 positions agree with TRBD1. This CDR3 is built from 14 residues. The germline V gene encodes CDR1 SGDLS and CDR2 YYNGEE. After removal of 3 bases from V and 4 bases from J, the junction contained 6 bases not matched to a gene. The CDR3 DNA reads TGTGCCAGCAGCGGAGGAACAGGGGTCTATGGCTACACCTTC. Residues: CASSGGTGVYGYTF.

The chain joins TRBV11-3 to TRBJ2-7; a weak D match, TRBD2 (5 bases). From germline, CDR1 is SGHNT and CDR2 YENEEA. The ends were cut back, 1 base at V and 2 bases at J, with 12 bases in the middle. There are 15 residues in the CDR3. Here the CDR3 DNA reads TGTGCCAGCAGCTTAGGGCCAGCGGAGGCCTACGAGCAGTACTTC. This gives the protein CASSLGPAEAYEQYF. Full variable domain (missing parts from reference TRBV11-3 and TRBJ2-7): EAGVVQSPRYKIIEKKQPVAFWCNPISGHNTLYWYLQNLGQGPELLIRYENEEAVDDSQLPKDRFSAERLKGVDSTLKIQPAELGDSAVYLCASSLGPAEAYEQYFGPGTRLTVT.

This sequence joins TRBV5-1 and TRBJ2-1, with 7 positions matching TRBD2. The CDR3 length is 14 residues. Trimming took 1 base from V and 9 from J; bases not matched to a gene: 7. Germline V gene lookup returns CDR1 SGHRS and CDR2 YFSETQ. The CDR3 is CASSLFAGEAEQFF. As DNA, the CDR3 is TGCGCCAGCAGCTTGTTTGCGGGAGAGGCTGAGCAGTTCTTC.

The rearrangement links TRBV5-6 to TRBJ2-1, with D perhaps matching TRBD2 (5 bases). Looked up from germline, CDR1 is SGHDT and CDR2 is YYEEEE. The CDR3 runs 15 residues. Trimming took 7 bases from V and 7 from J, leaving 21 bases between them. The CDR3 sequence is CASRARVFGRNEQFF. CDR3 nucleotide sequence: TGTGCCAGCCGGGCGCGGGTATTTGGTAGAAATGAGCAGTTCTTC.

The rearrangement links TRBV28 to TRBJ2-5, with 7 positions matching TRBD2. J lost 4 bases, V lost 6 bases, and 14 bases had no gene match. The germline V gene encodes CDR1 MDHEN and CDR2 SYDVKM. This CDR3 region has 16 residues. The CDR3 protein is CASRRRRDSGRETQYF. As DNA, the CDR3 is TGTGCCAGCAGAAGACGCCGGGATAGCGGGCGAGAGACCCAGTACTTC.

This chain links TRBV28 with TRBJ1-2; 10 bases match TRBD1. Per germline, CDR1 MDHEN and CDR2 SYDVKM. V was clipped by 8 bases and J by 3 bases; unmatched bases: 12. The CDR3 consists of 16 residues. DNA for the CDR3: TGTGCCAGCCTTCAAGTCGGACAGGGGGGGTACTATGGCTACACCTTC. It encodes CASLQVGQGGYYGYTF.

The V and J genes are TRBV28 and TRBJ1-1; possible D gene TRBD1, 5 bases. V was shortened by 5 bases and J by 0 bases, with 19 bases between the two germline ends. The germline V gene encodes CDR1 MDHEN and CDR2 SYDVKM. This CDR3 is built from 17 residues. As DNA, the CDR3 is TGTGCCAGCAGTACCACCGGGACGGAGATCATGAACACTGAAGCTTTCTTT. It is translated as CASSTTGTEIMNTEAFF.

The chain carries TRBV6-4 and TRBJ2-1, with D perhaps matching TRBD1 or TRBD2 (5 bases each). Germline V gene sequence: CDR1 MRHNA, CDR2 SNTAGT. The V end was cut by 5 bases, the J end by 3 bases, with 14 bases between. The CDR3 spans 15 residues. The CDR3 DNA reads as TGTGCCAGCAGTCCACAGGAGGTAGGCTACAATGAGCAGTTCTTC. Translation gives CASSPQEVGYNEQFF.

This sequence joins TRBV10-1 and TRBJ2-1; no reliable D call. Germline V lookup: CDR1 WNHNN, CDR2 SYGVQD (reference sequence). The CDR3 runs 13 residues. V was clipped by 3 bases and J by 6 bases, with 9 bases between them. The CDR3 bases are TGCGCCAGCAGTGATAAAGGTCTCAATGAGCAGTTCTTC. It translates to CASSDKGLNEQFF.

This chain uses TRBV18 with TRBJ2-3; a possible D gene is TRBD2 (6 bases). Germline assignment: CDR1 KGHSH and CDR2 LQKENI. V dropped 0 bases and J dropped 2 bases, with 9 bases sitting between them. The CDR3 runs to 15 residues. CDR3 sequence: CASSPPSGATDTQYF. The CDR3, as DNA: TGTGCCAGCTCACCACCTAGCGGCGCCACAGATACGCAGTATTTT.

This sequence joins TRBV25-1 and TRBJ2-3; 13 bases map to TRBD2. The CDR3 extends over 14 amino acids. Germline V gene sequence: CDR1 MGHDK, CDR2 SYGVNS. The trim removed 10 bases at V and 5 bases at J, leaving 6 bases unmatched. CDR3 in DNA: TGTGCCACCCGGACTAGCGGGAGTGGAGATACGCAGTATTTT. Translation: CATRTSGSGDTQYF.

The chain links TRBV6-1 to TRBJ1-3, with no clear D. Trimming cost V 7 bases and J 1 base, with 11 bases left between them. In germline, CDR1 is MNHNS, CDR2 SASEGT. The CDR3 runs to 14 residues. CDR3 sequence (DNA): TGTGCCAGCAAGCCCAGCGGATCTGGAAACACCATATATTTT. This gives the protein CASKPSGSGNTIYF.

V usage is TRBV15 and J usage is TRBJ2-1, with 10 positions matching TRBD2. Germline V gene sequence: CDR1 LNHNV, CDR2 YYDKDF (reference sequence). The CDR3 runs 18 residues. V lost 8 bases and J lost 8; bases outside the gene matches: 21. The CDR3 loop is CATGRGLAGGLPGDEQFF. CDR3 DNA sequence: TGTGCCACCGGTCGGGGATTAGCGGGAGGCCTGCCCGGTGATGAGCAGTTCTTC.

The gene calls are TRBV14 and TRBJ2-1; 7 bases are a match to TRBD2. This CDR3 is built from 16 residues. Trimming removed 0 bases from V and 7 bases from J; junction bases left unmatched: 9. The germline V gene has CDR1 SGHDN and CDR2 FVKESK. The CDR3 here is CASSQEVGGPLNEQFF. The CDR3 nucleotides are TGTGCCAGCAGCCAAGAGGTGGGAGGGCCCTTGAATGAGCAGTTCTTC.

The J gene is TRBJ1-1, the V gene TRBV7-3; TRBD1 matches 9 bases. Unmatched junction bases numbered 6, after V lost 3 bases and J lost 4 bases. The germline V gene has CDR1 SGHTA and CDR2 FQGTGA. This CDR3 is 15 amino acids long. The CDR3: CASSFEGQGFTEAFF. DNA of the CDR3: TGTGCCAGCAGCTTCGAAGGACAGGGGTTCACTGAAGCTTTCTTT.

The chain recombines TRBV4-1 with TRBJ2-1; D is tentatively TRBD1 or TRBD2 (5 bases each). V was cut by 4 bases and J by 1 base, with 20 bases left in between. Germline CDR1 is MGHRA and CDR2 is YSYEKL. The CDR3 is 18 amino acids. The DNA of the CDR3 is TGCGCCAGCAGCCCTGCTCCTGGGGGTACGCCTTCCTACAATGAGCAGTTCTTC. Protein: CASSPAPGGTPSYNEQFF.

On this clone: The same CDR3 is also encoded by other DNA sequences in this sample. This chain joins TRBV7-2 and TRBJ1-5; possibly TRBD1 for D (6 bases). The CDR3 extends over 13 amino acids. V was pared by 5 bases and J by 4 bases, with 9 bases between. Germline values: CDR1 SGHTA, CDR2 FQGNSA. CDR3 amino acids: CASSTGRNQPQHF. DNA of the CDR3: TGTGCCAGCAGCACAGGGCGAAATCAGCCCCAGCATTTT.

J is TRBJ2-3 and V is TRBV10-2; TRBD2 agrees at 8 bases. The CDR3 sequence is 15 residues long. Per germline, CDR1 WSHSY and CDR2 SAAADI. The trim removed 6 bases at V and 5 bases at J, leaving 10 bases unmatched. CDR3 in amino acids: CASRGLARGVDTQYF. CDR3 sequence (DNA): TGCGCCAGCAGAGGACTAGCCAGAGGGGTAGATACGCAGTATTTT.

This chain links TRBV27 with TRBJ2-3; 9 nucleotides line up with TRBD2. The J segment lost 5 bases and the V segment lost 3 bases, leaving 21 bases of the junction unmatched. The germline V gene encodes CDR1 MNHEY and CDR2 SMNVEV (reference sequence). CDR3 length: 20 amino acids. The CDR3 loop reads CASSFRALGGLAGTGDTQYF. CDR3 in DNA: TGTGCCAGCAGTTTCCGCGCCTTAGGGGGCCTAGCGGGGACCGGAGATACGCAGTATTTT.

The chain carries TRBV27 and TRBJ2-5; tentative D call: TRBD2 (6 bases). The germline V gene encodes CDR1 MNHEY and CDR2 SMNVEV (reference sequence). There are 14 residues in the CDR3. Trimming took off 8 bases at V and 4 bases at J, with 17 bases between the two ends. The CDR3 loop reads CASGRESARETQYF. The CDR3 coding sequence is TGTGCCAGCGGTCGGGAGTCGGCCAGAGAGACCCAGTACTTC.

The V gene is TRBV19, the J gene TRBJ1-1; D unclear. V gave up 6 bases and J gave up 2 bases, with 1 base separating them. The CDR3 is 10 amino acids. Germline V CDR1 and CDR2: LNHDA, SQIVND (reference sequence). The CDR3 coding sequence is TGTGCCAGTAGAAACACTGAAGCTTTCTTT. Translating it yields CASRNTEAFF.

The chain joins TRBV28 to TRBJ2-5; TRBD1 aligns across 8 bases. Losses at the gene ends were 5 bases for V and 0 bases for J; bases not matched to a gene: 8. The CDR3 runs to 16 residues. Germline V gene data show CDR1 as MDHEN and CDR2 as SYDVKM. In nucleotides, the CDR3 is TGTGCCAGCAGTAAAAGCAGGGGGCTTAACCAAGAGACCCAGTACTTC. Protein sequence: CASSKSRGLNQETQYF. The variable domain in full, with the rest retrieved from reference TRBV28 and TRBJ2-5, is DVKVTQSSRYLVKRTGEKVFLECVQDMDHENMFWYRQDPGLGLRLIYFSYDVKMKEKGDIPEGYSVSREKKERFSLILESASTNQTSMYLCASSKSRGLNQETQYFGPGTRLLVL.

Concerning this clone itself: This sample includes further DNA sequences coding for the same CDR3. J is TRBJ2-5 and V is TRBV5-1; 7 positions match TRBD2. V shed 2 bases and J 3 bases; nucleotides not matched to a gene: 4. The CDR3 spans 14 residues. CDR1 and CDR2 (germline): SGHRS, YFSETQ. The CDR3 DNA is TGCGCCAGCAGCTTTGGGCTAGCGGAAGAGACCCAGTACTTC. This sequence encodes CASSFGLAEETQYF.

The CDR3, as DNA: TGTGCCTGGACACGGGACTACGAGCAGTACTTC. Translation gives CAWTRDYEQYF. The chain joins TRBV30 to TRBJ2-7, with D possibly TRBD2 on 5 matching bases. The CDR3 runs to 11 residues. The ends were cut back, 4 bases at V and 3 bases at J, with 7 bases in the middle. Germline lookup yields CDR1 GTSNPN and CDR2 SVGIG (reference sequence).

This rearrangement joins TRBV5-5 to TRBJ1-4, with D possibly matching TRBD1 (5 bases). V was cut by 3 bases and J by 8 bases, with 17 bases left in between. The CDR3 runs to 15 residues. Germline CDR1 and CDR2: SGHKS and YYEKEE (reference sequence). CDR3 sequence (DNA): TGTGCCAGCAGCTATGGACAACCCGGGGGGGAAAAACTGTTTTTT. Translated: CASSYGQPGGEKLFF.

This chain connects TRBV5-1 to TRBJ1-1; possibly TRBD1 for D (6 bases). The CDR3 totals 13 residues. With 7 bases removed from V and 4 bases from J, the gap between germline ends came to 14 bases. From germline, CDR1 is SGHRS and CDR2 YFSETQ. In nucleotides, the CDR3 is TGCGCCAGCCGCCGGGACACGGTCACTGAAGCTTTCTTT. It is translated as CASRRDTVTEAFF. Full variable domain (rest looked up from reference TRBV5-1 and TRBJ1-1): KAGVTQTPRYLIKTRGQQVTLSCSPISGHRSVSWYQQTPGQGLQFLFEYFSETQRNKGNFPGRFSGRQFSNSRSEMNVSTLELGDSALYLCASRRDTVTEAFFGQGTRLTVV.

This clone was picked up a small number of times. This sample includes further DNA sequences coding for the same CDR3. CDR3 amino acids: CASSILAASTDTQYF. CDR3 DNA sequence: TGTGCCAGTAGTATCCTAGCGGCTAGCACAGATACGCAGTATTTT. The V call is TRBV19, the J call TRBJ2-3, with 7 bases fitting TRBD2. J lost 0 bases, V lost 3 bases, and 3 bases had no gene match. CDR1 is LNHDA, CDR2 SQIVND, per germline (reference sequence). This CDR3 has 15 amino acids.